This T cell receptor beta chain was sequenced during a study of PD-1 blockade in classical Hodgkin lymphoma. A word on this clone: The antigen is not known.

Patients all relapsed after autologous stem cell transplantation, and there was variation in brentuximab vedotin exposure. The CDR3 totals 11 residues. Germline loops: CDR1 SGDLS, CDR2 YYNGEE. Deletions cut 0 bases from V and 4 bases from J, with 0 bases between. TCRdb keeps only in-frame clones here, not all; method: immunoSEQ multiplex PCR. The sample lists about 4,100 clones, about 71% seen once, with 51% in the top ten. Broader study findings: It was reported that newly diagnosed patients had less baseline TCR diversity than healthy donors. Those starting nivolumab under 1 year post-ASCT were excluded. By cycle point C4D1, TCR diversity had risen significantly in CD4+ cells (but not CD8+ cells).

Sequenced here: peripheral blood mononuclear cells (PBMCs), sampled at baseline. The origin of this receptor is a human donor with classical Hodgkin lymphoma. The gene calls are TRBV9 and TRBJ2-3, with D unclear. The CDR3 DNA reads TGTGCCAGCAGCGTAGCAGATACGCAGTATTTT. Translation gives CASSVADTQYF.